This TCR beta chain appears in the sequencing data of a study of long-term antiretroviral therapy in people with HIV. Study-wide results and caveats: Blood draws took place between about 2004 and 2017 and possibly involved older ART regimens.

The V end lost 1 base, the J end lost 8 bases, and 9 bases lay between the germline ends. Germline CDR1 reads LNHDA; CDR2 reads SQIVND (reference sequence). The CDR3 extends over 13 amino acids. PBMC samples from each donor numbered at least one pre-ART and at least two post-ART. By proportion, this clone is medium-sized. Antigen unknown. Sequencing relied on immunoSEQ assay v3.0, run at survey level. Data came from immunoSEQ multiplex PCR; TCRdb stores just in-frame clones and leaves some out. Of fewer than 45,000 clones listed, roughly 88% were seen once; the top ten hold roughly 10%. The chain joins TRBV19 to TRBJ2-1, with D perhaps TRBD2 (5 bases). The TCR originated in a man aged 18 to 30 with HIV. The sample was unsorted PBMCs, taken 2.2 years after starting antiretroviral therapy. The CDR3 region is CASSIAHGDEQFF. The CDR3 DNA reads as TGTGCCAGTAGTATAGCCCACGGGGATGAGCAGTTCTTC.